A single T cell receptor beta chain is shown here with its context. Antigen unknown. In the PCR, 60 Vbeta and 13 Jbeta primers were used. Sequencing was performed with immunoSEQ multiplex PCR; in TCRdb, only in-frame clones are kept and a portion is missing. This repertoire shows under 200,000 clones, around two thirds found once; its top ten account for roughly 2.9%. This sample was included in a study of cytomegalovirus exposure and HLA in healthy donors. General study findings and limits: Later analysis found that TCR beta chains associated with HLA were more clonally expanded than other, equally common chains.

Sequencing was done on a sample of PBMCs. The source of this sequence is a man aged 35 to 55 in good health and CMV-seronegative.

This chain's CDR3 is CASSLTPSSYNEQFF. As DNA, the CDR3 is TGTGCCAGTAGTCTGACACCCAGCTCCTACAATGAGCAGTTCTTC. The chain has TRBV19 and TRBJ2-1; D uncertain. The CDR3 totals 15 residues. Germline V gives CDR1 LNHDA, CDR2 SQIVND (reference sequence). With 5 bases removed from V and 0 bases from J, the gap between germline ends came to 11 bases.